This T cell receptor beta chain is from a study of shared clonotypes between healthy human individuals. Generated by immunoSEQ multiplex PCR, the TCRdb table keeps only in-frame clones and is missing some. The top ten hold 0.89% of the sample, which has 950,000 to 1,200,000 clones, around 77% seen once. Germline V gene data show CDR1 as KGHSH and CDR2 as LQKENI. The CDR3 spans 14 residues. V was pared by 5 bases and J by 10 bases, with 18 bases between. This sequence originates from a man younger than 35 in good health. Some clones in this sample may be carry-over from other donors' samples. The chain uses TRBV18 and TRBJ2-1; no firm D call. Sequenced material: memory CD4+ T cells from PBMCs. Subset in this sample: CD45RA-negative fraction. In nucleotides, the CDR3 is TGTGCCAGCTCATTTTCCCAAAGGTTCACGGAGCAGTTCTTC. Its protein product is CASSFSQRFTEQFF.